This T cell receptor (beta chain) was observed in a study of T cell responses to AZD1222 COVID-19 vaccine. With regard to this clone: The antigen is unknown.

Trimming stripped 1 base from V and 3 bases from J, with 13 bases between. Germline values: CDR1 SGHVS, CDR2 FNYEAQ. The CDR3 covers 15 residues. Repertoires were generated with immunoSEQ multiplex PCR, while TCRdb's copy carries only in-frame clones and drops some. The sample has approximately 160,000 clones, about 85% seen once. The study's findings and limits: Reportedly, close to half of spike-specific TCRs are directed against unmutated variant regions. After the peak T cell response, and only then, were repertoires sampled.

The specimen comprised peripheral blood, sampled on day 0 of AZD1222 vaccination. The genes are TRBV7-6 and TRBJ2-7; D is undetermined. The TCR originated in an adult in good health. Here the CDR3 reads CASSLVGEVGYEQYF. The CDR3 DNA reads as TGTGCCAGCAGCTTAGTCGGTGAAGTTGGCTACGAGCAGTACTTC.